Below are 27 T cell receptor beta chains sequenced from a single sample in a study of blood T cells in healthy people across ages. It was with a sample-barcoded 5' primer and a J-beta primer mix that a second PCR of roughly 7 to 12 cycles was run. Via MiXCR, TCRdb re-called the 5' RACE reads, giving one row per CDR3 protein. Of fewer than 800,000 distinct CDR3 sequences detected, about 30% appear once; the ten largest clones hold approximately 15%. Sequencing input: blood. All receptors derive from a woman aged 80 or older in good health.

The V call is TRBV27, the J call TRBJ1-5; 7 nucleotides line up with TRBD1. The CDR3 length is 15 residues. Germline lookup yields CDR1 MNHEY and CDR2 SMNVEV (reference sequence). The V gene end was trimmed by 6 bases and the J gene end by 10 bases; junction bases not matched to a gene: 15. The CDR3 spells CASRPGGGAGHPQHF. In nucleotides, the CDR3 is TGTGCCAGCAGGCCCGGAGGGGGCGCAGGTCACCCCCAGCATTTT.

This clonotype occurred many times. This may be a read error: a much more frequent sequence differs by one nucleotide. The V gene is TRBV20-1, the J gene TRBJ2-1, with D possibly TRBD1 on 6 matching bases. Trimming shortened V by 2 bases and J by 7 bases, and 15 bases separated the two germline ends. The length of the CDR3 is 14 residues. Germline loops: CDR1 DFQATT, CDR2 SNEGSKA (reference sequence). This CDR3 is CSARTGSSRNEQFF. CDR3 DNA sequence: TGCAGTGCTAGAACAGGGAGTTCAAGGAATGAGCAGTTCTTC.

This clonotype was seen ten or more times. The V gene is TRBV7-2, the J gene TRBJ2-4, with 8 positions matching TRBD2. This CDR3 region has 16 residues. CDR1 and CDR2 (germline): SGHTA, FQGNSA. The ends lost 5 bases at V and 6 bases at J; junction bases unmatched: 12. The CDR3, as DNA: TGTGCCAGCAGCCAGGATGGGGCGGGGGGAACAAACATTCAGTACTTC. This translates into CASSQDGAGGTNIQYF.

As regards this clonotype: One base away lies a much larger clone, so this may be a sequencing read error. V gene TRBV11-3 combines with J gene TRBJ2-1; no clear D. CDR3 length equals 11 residues. Germline V gives CDR1 SGHNT, CDR2 YENEEA. In nucleotides, the CDR3 is TGTGCCAGCAGCAGTACCAATGAGCTGTTCTTC. Protein sequence: CASSSTNELFF.

This clonotype came up a few times. The rearrangement links TRBV2 to TRBJ1-2, with D perhaps TRBD1 (5 bases). Looked up from germline, CDR1 is SNHLY and CDR2 is FYNNEI. V lost 1 base, J lost 1 base, and 7 bases lay in between. The CDR3 covers 14 residues. The CDR3 DNA reads as TGTGCCAGCAGTGAAGTCGACAGTAACTATGGCTACACCTTC. Translating it yields CASSEVDSNYGYTF.

There are many counts of this clonotype. The chain couples TRBV5-1 to TRBJ2-7; maybe TRBD1 (5 bases). V was cut by 4 bases and J by 7 bases, with 21 bases left in between. Germline CDR1 is SGHRS and CDR2 is YFSETQ. There are 15 residues in the CDR3. CDR3 nucleotide sequence: TGCGCCAGCAGCGAGGCCACAAGGGGTCTGGCGGAGCAGTACTTC. Its translation: CASSEATRGLAEQYF.

The table lists this clonotype with many counts. This chain connects TRBV6-2 or TRBV6-3 to TRBJ2-6; 11 nucleotides agree with TRBD1. Germline trimming cut 7 bases from V and 0 bases from J; bases unmatched to any gene: 8. Germline V lookup: CDR1 MNHEY, CDR2 SVGEGT. This CDR3 has 18 amino acids. DNA of the CDR3: TGTGCCAGCACCAAACGGACAGGGGGCGCCTCTGGGGCCAACGTCCTGACTTTC. Its translation: CASTKRTGGASGANVLTF.

This clonotype has a handful of counts. This rearrangement joins TRBV7-3 to TRBJ1-2; no firm D call. CDR3 length: 13 amino acids. V lost 2 bases to trimming and J lost 8 bases, with 12 bases between them. CDR1 and CDR2 from the germline V gene are SGHTA and FQGTGA. CDR3 bases: TGTGCCAGCAGCTTAGGGCCCTTGGGCGGCTACACCTTC. Encoded protein: CASSLGPLGGYTF.

Only a few counts were recorded for this clonotype. CDR3 loop: CASLQGRGTEAFF. Written as DNA, the CDR3 is TGTGCCAGCTTACAGGGTCGGGGCACTGAAGCTTTCTTT. The chain employs TRBV27 and TRBJ1-1, with TRBD1 as a possible D gene (6 bases). The germline V gene encodes CDR1 MNHEY and CDR2 SMNVEV (reference sequence). This CDR3 region has 13 residues. The V gene lost 8 bases and the J gene lost 4 bases, with 14 bases spanning the gap.

The sample holds a few counts of this clonotype. The chain carries TRBV10-3 and TRBJ2-7; TRBD1 aligns across 10 bases. In germline, CDR1 is ENHRY, CDR2 SYGVKD. The CDR3 is made up of 14 amino acids. The V and J ends lost 10 bases and 3 bases, in that order; junction bases with no gene match: 9. CDR3 sequence (DNA): TGTGCCAGTTGTCGGGACAGGGGCGGCTACGAGCAGTACTTC. This sequence encodes CASCRDRGGYEQYF.

As concerns this clonotype: Germline is not matched at one junction end, which may reflect a read error. The V gene is TRBV2, the J gene TRBJ2-7; the D is unclear. The CDR3 contains 13 residues. From germline, CDR1 is SNHLY and CDR2 FYNNEI. The CDR3 nucleotides are TGTGCAGCCGTAGAGATTTCAGCCTACGAGCCGCACTTC. It translates to CAAVEISAYEPHF.

Comment on this clonotype: A read error is possible here, since a much larger clone lies one base away. Because it lacks the conserved phenylalanine or tryptophan at the end, this CDR3 is likely a read error. The V and J genes are TRBV9 and TRBJ2-7; TRBD1 is a possible D gene (5 bases). Trimming removed 4 bases from V and 0 bases from J, with 14 bases in between. This CDR3 has 15 amino acids. The germline CDR1 and CDR2 sequences are SGDLS and YYNGEE. CDR3 in DNA: TGTGCCAGCAGCCCGACAGTTACAAGCTCCTACGAGCAGTACTCC. This codes for CASSPTVTSSYEQYS.

As regards this clonotype: The junction and the germline gene differ at one end; a read error may be behind it. This chain links TRBV6-5 with TRBJ1-4; 8 bases map to TRBD1. The CDR3 covers 13 residues. Per germline, CDR1 MNHEY and CDR2 SVGAGI. The DNA for the CDR3 is TGTGCCAGCAGTCCAGGGGGCGGTGAAAAACGGTTTTTT. Its translation is CASSPGGGEKRFF.

The chain has TRBV5-1 and TRBJ1-2; no clear D. The V gene lost 0 bases and the J gene lost 2 bases, with 8 bases spanning the gap. This CDR3 comprises 14 residues. Germline V gives CDR1 SGHRS, CDR2 YFSETQ. CDR3: CASSLAEGNYGYTF. The CDR3 DNA reads as TGCGCCAGCAGCTTGGCCGAGGGAAACTATGGCTACACCTTC.

This clonotype was counted only a few times. The chain employs TRBV6-5 and TRBJ1-1; D remains unclear. The ends were cut back, 5 bases at V and 8 bases at J, with 12 bases in the middle. This CDR3 is 12 amino acids long. Germline assignment: CDR1 MNHEY and CDR2 SVGAGI. In DNA, the CDR3 is TGTGCCAGCAGTCGGCCTGGAATGGAAGCTTTCTTT. Amino acids: CASSRPGMEAFF.

This clonotype has a count of ten or more. The rearrangement links TRBV21-1 to TRBJ2-7; TRBD1 reflects the table's D call only, with no check against the DNA. TRBV21-1 counts as a pseudogene. The CDR3 length is 19 residues. The CDR3 protein is CASSSTTGAGQGQTYEQYF. The DNA of the CDR3 is TGTGCCAGCAGCTCTACCACAGGGGCCGGACAGGGCCAAACCTACGAGCAGTACTTC.

This clonotype was counted a few times. The chain recombines TRBV5-1 with TRBJ1-1; weak D call: TRBD1 (5 bases). Looked up from germline, CDR1 is SGHRS and CDR2 is YFSETQ. The CDR3 contains 13 residues. V was cut by 3 bases and J by 6 bases, with 12 bases left in between. The CDR3 DNA reads TGCGCCAGCAGCTGGCAGGGTAGCCCTGAAGCTTTCTTT. Translating it yields CASSWQGSPEAFF. The full variable domain, rest sourced from reference TRBV5-1 and TRBJ1-1, is KAGVTQTPRYLIKTRGQQVTLSCSPISGHRSVSWYQQTPGQGLQFLFEYFSETQRNKGNFPGRFSGRQFSNSRSEMNVSTLELGDSALYLCASSWQGSPEAFFGQGTRLTVV.

This clonotype has ten or more counts. The chain joins TRBV7-2 to TRBJ2-5; D remains ambiguous. Germline loops: CDR1 SGHTA, CDR2 FQGNSA. The CDR3 is made up of 12 amino acids. The germline V and J ends were trimmed by 5 bases and 11 bases, with 15 bases remaining between them. CDR3 region: CASSLQRGEQYF. CDR3 bases: TGTGCCAGCAGCCTCCAGCGTGGAGAGCAGTACTTC.

The chain links TRBV6-6 to TRBJ2-5; D uncertain. The J call may be in error: the DNA end matches TRBJ2-7 better. The germline CDR1 and CDR2 sequences are MNHNY and SVGAGI (reference sequence). This CDR3 is built from 12 residues. The CDR3 loop is CASSSYHYEQYF. The CDR3 coding sequence is TGTGCCAGCAGTTCCTATCACTACGAGCAGTACTTC.

This clonotype was counted at least ten times. The chain employs TRBV12-3 or TRBV12-4 and TRBJ2-5; 9 bases fit TRBD2. The V gene end was trimmed by 2 bases and the J gene end by 7 bases; junction bases not matched to a gene: 11. The CDR3 consists of 16 residues. CDR3 amino acids: CASSLLSGGFARTQYF. The DNA of the CDR3 is TGTGCCAGCAGTTTACTTAGCGGGGGTTTTGCGCGGACCCAGTACTTC.

This clonotype has a count of ten or more. The chain couples TRBV12-3 or TRBV12-4 to TRBJ2-5, with TRBD2 matching 8 bases. V lost 7 bases to trimming and J lost 3 bases; unmatched junction nucleotides: 7. CDR3 size: 14 residues. CDR3 coding DNA: TGTGCCAGCACCCGGTCGGGGGGGGAAGAGACCCAGTACTTC. As protein: CASTRSGGEETQYF.

V and J are TRBV12-3 or TRBV12-4 and TRBJ2-3; 8 bases align to TRBD1. V shed 1 base, J shed 1 base, and the junction held 4 bases outside the gene matches. The CDR3 loop spans 16 amino acids. The CDR3 DNA reads TGTGCCAGCAGTTTAGATCCGGGACAGGGCACAGATACGCAGTATTTT. Translation: CASSLDPGQGTDTQYF.

In its sample, this clonotype was seen many times. This chain links TRBV7-9 with TRBJ2-1, with 11 bases that match TRBD2. The germline CDR1 and CDR2 sequences are SEHNR and FQNEAQ (reference sequence). The CDR3 runs 17 residues. V dropped 4 bases and J dropped 2; count of bases not matched to a gene: 7. The CDR3 DNA reads TGTGCCAGCAGCTCTGGGCTTAGCGGGGGGGCCTACAATGAGCAGTTCTTC. Residues: CASSSGLSGGAYNEQFF.

This chain uses TRBV2 with TRBJ2-5, with D unresolved. The DNA end favors TRBJ2-7, so the J call may be wrong. Germline loops: CDR1 SNHLY, CDR2 FYNNEI. The CDR3 runs 13 residues. The CDR3 nucleotides are TGTGCCAGCAGTCCCCTCTCGGGTTGCGAGCAGTACTTC. This encodes CASSPLSGCEQYF.

The CDR3 bases are TGCAGCGGACGCGGGACAGTCACCTACAATGAGCAGTTCTTC. It specifies CSGRGTVTYNEQFF. The chain couples TRBV29-1 to TRBJ2-1, with TRBD1 as a possible D gene (7 bases). Germline V gene sequence: CDR1 SQVTM, CDR2 ANQGSEA. Deletions cut 7 bases from V and 2 bases from J, with 15 bases between. The CDR3 spans 14 residues.

The chain is built from TRBV28 and TRBJ1-2, with a tentative D call TRBD1 (5 bases). The germline V and J ends were trimmed by 1 base and 4 bases, with 13 bases remaining between them. The germline CDR1 and CDR2 sequences are MDHEN and SYDVKM. The CDR3 sequence is 15 residues long. The CDR3, as DNA: TGTGCCAGCAGTTTATCCAGGGCCCTTAGCTATGGCTACACCTTC. Amino acids: CASSLSRALSYGYTF.

In its sample, this clonotype was seen many times. The CDR3 loop is CASSQFGRGEQYF. The CDR3 coding sequence is TGTGCCAGCAGCCAATTTGGGAGGGGAGAGCAGTACTTC. V and J are TRBV14 and TRBJ2-7; TRBD2 matches 7 bases. V lost 2 bases and J lost 7; bases outside the gene matches: 5. Germline V lookup: CDR1 SGHDN, CDR2 FVKESK. The length of the CDR3 is 13 residues.